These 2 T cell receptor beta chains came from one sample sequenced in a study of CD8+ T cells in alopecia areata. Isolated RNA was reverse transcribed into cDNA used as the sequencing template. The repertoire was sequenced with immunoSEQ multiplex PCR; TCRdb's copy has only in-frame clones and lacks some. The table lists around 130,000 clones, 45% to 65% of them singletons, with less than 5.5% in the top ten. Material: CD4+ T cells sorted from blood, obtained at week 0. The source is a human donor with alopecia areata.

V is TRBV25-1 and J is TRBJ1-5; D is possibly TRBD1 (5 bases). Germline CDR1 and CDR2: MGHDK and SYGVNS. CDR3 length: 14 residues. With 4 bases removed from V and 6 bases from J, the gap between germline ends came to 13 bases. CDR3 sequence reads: CASSVGGSFQPQHF. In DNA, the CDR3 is TGTGCCAGCAGTGTGGGGGGTTCGTTTCAGCCCCAGCATTTT.

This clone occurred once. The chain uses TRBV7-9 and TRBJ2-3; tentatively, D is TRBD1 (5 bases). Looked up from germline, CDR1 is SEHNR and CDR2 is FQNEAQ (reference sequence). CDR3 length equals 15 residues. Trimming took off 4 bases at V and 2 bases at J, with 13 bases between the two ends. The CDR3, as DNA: TGTGCCAGCAGCTCGACAGCCCTCCACACAGATACGCAGTATTTT. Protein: CASSSTALHTDTQYF.